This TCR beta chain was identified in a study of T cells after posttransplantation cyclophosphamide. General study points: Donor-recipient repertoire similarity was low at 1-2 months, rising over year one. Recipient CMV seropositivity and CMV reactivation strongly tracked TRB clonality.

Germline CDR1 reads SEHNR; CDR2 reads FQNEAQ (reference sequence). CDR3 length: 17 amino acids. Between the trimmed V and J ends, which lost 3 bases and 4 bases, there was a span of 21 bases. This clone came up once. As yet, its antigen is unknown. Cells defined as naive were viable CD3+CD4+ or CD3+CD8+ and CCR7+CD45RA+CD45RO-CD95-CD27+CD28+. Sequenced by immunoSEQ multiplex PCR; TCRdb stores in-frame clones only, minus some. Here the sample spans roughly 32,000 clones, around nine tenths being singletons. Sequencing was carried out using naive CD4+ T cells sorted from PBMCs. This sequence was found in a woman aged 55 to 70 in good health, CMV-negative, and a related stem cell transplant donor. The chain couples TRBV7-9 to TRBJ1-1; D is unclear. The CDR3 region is CASSFVRRSTVGTEAFF. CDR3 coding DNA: TGTGCCAGCAGCTTTGTTCGTCGATCCACAGTAGGCACTGAAGCTTTCTTT. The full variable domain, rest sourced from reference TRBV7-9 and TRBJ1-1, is DTGVSQNPRHKITKRGQNVTFRCDPISEHNRLYWYRQTLGQGPEFLTYFQNEAQLEKSRLLSDRFSAERPKGSFSTLEIQRTEQGDSAMYLCASSFVRRSTVGTEAFFGQGTRLTVV.